The rows below give T cell receptor beta chains drawn from one sample of a study of metastatic and nonmetastatic thyroid tumors. MiXCR re-clonotyped the PCR reads for TCRdb. The table lists under 30,000 clones, more than 14% of them singletons. The specimen sequenced was blood. These receptor sequences come from a male donor with papillary thyroid cancer or a benign thyroid nodule (not recorded which). Some clones in this sample may be carry-over from other donors' samples. The CDR3 runs from the conserved cysteine through the conserved F or W. A D gene is named only where the DNA matches it firmly. The listing skips clone size in some rows; elsewhere it reads once, few, many or a size class.

j_call d_call v_call clone_size cdr3_length cdr3_aa cdr3_nt
TRBJ2-3 TRBD1 TRBV19 few 14 CASSISGGEYTQYF TGTGCCAGTAGTATCTCAGGGGGCGAGTATACGCAGTATTTT
TRBJ2-3 - TRBV6-4 many 13 CASSDQAKGTQYF TGTGCCAGCAGTGACCAAGCCAAGGGTACGCAGTATTTT
TRBJ2-3 TRBD2 TRBV7-9 many 15 CASSLGSGRTDTQYF TGTGCCAGCAGCTTAGGTAGCGGGCGCACAGATACGCAGTATTTT
TRBJ2-5 TRBD2 TRBV5-1 many 16 CASSLGQRGGGETQYF TGCGCCAGCAGCTTGGGCCAGCGGGGGGGTGGAGAGACCCAGTACTTC
TRBJ2-7 TRBD2 TRBV18 many 16 CASSPHLAGVLGEQYF TGTGCCAGCTCACCGCATCTAGCGGGAGTATTAGGAGAGCAGTACTTC
TRBJ2-2 - TRBV28 many 13 CASRRRDTGELFF TGTGCCAGCAGGCGGAGGGACACCGGGGAGCTGTTTTTT
TRBJ1-2 TRBD1 TRBV6-1 many 15 CASSPLGQGAAGYTF TGTGCCAGCAGTCCCCTGGGACAGGGGGCGGCTGGCTACACCTTC
TRBJ2-2 TRBD1 TRBV5-1 many 13 CASGTGDIGELFF TGCGCCAGCGGGACAGGGGACATCGGGGAGCTGTTTTTT
TRBJ2-1 TRBD2 TRBV18 many 16 CASSPPRGTSLGEQFF TGTGCCAGCTCACCACCGAGGGGGACTAGCTTAGGTGAGCAGTTCTTC
TRBJ2-7 - TRBV4-1 medium-sized 12 CASSPAGYEQYF TGCGCCAGCAGCCCCGCCGGCTACGAGCAGTACTTC
TRBJ2-3 - TRBV6-1 - 15 CASSRSGPLTDTQYF TGTGCCAGCAGCCGGAGCGGCCCACTCACAGATACGCAGTATTTT
TRBJ1-6 TRBD1 TRBV6-1 medium-sized 14 CASRVQGDGSPLHF TGTGCCAGCAGGGTACAGGGGGACGGGTCACCCCTCCACTTT
TRBJ2-5 - TRBV6-1 many 15 CASSYRGLAEETQYF TGTGCCAGCAGCTACAGGGGCCTAGCGGAAGAGACCCAGTACTTC
TRBJ2-7 - TRBV6-1 many 14 CASTPRRDTYEQYF TGTGCCAGCACACCCCGGCGGGACACTTACGAGCAGTACTTC
TRBJ1-1 - TRBV28 many 17 CASSLGDGQALYTEAFF TGTGCCAGCAGTTTAGGGGATGGGCAGGCCCTGTACACTGAAGCTTTCTTT
TRBJ2-2 - TRBV6-6 many 16 CASSYGGARETGELFF TGTGCCAGCAGTTACGGTGGGGCCAGGGAAACCGGGGAGCTGTTTTTT
TRBJ1-2 - TRBV12-3/TRBV12-4 many 14 CASSGTEGRYGYTF TGTGCCAGCAGCGGGACGGAGGGTCGGTATGGCTACACCTTC
TRBJ2-7 - TRBV3-1 many 15 CASSQGAGLPYEQYF TGTGCCAGCAGCCAAGGGGCAGGACTACCCTACGAGCAGTACTTC
TRBJ2-5 - TRBV6-1 few 15 CASSEIGSFTETQYF TGTGCCAGCAGTGAAATTGGTAGTTTTACAGAGACCCAGTACTTC
TRBJ1-5 - TRBV6-1 few 15 CASSPPGHRDQPQHF TGTGCCAGCAGTCCCCCGGGACACCGGGATCAGCCCCAGCATTTT
TRBJ1-1 - TRBV5-1 many 14 CASSSQDIHTEAFF TGCGCCAGCAGCTCTCAGGACATCCACACTGAAGCTTTCTTT
TRBJ2-3 - TRBV3-1 many 12 CASSLHTDTQYF TGTGCCAGCAGCCTTCACACAGATACGCAGTATTTT
TRBJ1-5 - TRBV6-1 many 12 CASSEAWQPQHF TGTGCCAGCAGTGAAGCGTGGCAGCCCCAGCATTTT
TRBJ2-2 TRBD2 TRBV10-1 many 16 CASSEHRGGNTGELFF TGCGCCAGCAGTGAGCACCGGGGGGGGAACACCGGGGAGCTGTTTTTT
TRBJ1-2 - TRBV7-2 few 14 CASSQATENIGYTF TGTGCCAGCAGCCAGGCTACCGAGAATATAGGCTACACCTTC
TRBJ2-7 TRBD1 TRBV27 many 13 CASTLGTGSEQYF TGTGCCAGCACCCTAGGGACAGGGAGCGAGCAGTACTTC
TRBJ2-5 TRBD2 TRBV20-1 once 15 CSASRRLAGGETQYF TGCAGTGCTAGCCGTCGGCTAGCGGGAGGAGAGACCCAGTACTTC
TRBJ1-4 - TRBV20-1 - 15 CSAEAEPATNEKLFF TGCAGTGCTGAGGCGGAGCCCGCAACCAATGAAAAACTGTTTTTT
TRBJ2-5 - TRBV20-1 many 13 CSASAGYQETQYF TGCAGTGCTAGTGCGGGTTACCAAGAGACCCAGTACTTC
TRBJ1-2 - TRBV19 medium-sized 15 CASSIPGRINYGYTF TGTGCCAGTAGTATTCCGGGACGGATTAACTATGGCTACACCTTC
TRBJ2-7 - TRBV27 many 13 CASSSQGPLEQYF TGTGCCAGCAGTTCACAGGGACCACTCGAGCAGTACTTC
TRBJ2-7 - TRBV30 many 12 CAWSAPRDEQYF TGTGCCTGGAGTGCGCCCAGGGACGAGCAGTACTTC
TRBJ2-6 - TRBV25-1 many 17 CASSETLGGLGANVLTF TGTGCCAGCAGTGAGACCTTAGGGGGGCTGGGGGCCAACGTCCTGACTTTC
TRBJ2-1 - TRBV14 - 12 CASSEDYNEQFF TGTGCCAGCAGCGAAGACTACAATGAGCAGTTCTTC
TRBJ2-1 - TRBV5-4 - 13 CASSGGLRDEQFF TGTGCCAGCAGCGGGGGCCTGAGGGATGAGCAGTTCTTC
TRBJ1-2 - TRBV30 many 13 CACRNSDLTGYTF TGTGCGTGTCGGAATTCTGACCTTACTGGCTACACCTTC
TRBJ2-1 - TRBV7-9 many 12 CASVGTYNEQFF TGTGCCAGCGTGGGAACCTACAATGAGCAGTTCTTC
TRBJ2-7 - TRBV20-1 many 15 CSARPHATGTYEQYF TGCAGTGCTAGACCCCATGCAACAGGGACCTACGAGCAGTACTTC
TRBJ2-7 TRBD1 TRBV7-6 - 13 CASCPDRGYEQYF TGTGCCAGCTGCCCGGACAGGGGATACGAGCAGTACTTC
TRBJ1-5 - TRBV3-1 many 15 CASSQGAYSNQPQHF TGTGCCAGCAGCCAAGGGGCCTATAGCAATCAGCCCCAGCATTTT
TRBJ2-1 TRBD2 TRBV12-3/TRBV12-4 many 15 CASSFGGRAGKGQFF TGTGCCAGCAGTTTCGGCGGGAGGGCCGGAAAGGGGCAGTTCTTC
TRBJ1-5 TRBD1 TRBV7-8 many 14 CASSAPGGHQPQHF TGTGCCAGCAGCGCCCCAGGGGGCCATCAGCCCCAGCATTTT
TRBJ1-4 TRBD1 TRBV4-1 many 19 CASSRLPWQGAATNEKLFF TGCGCCAGCAGCCGCCTCCCGTGGCAGGGGGCGGCAACTAATGAAAAACTGTTTTTT
TRBJ2-1 - TRBV7-6 many 13 CASRGNSYNEQFF TGTGCCAGCAGGGGGAACTCCTACAATGAGCAGTTCTTC
TRBJ1-2 - TRBV6-1 few 15 CASSEYEGTNYGYTF TGTGCCAGCAGTGAATACGAGGGAACCAACTATGGCTACACCTTC
TRBJ1-5 - TRBV3-1 - 14 CASSPSGFNQPQHF TGTGCCAGTTCACCCTCAGGGTTCAATCAGCCCCAGCATTTT
TRBJ1-2 TRBD1 TRBV6-4 many 15 CASRPSSGDRGGYTF TGTGCCAGCAGGCCCAGCTCGGGGGACAGGGGTGGCTACACCTTC
TRBJ2-3 - TRBV29-1 - 10 CSVLPDTQYF TGCAGCGTTCTCCCAGATACGCAGTATTTT